This paragraph covers one T cell receptor (beta chain) sequence. What it recognizes is unknown. These data are taken from a study of blood T cells in healthy people across ages. Study results and limitations: Greater diversity and more naive CD4+ cells were seen in long-lived donors than in aged donors.

Primed by a sample-barcoded 5' primer and a J-beta primer mix, a second PCR proceeded for about 7 to 12 cycles. MiXCR, applied by TCRdb to the 5' RACE reads, yields one record per CDR3 protein. The sample lists some 700,000 distinct CDR3 sequences; 20% to 25% were seen once. Each sample yielded at least 5.5 micrograms of PBMC total RNA. Trimming cost V 5 bases and J 5 bases, with 10 bases left between them. This CDR3 is 13 amino acids long. CDR1 is SGHTA, CDR2 FQGNSA, per germline. The sequencing input was blood. V is TRBV7-2 and J is TRBJ2-1; D possibly corresponds to TRBD2 (5 bases). The receptor comes from a man aged 65 to 79 in good health. DNA of the CDR3: TGTGCCAGCAGCCGGGGAAGCGACAATGAGCAGTTCTTC. Translated, it gives CASSRGSDNEQFF.